The T cell receptor beta chain described here comes from a study of cytomegalovirus exposure and HLA in healthy donors. Looking at the study overall: Some 77 million unique TCRs from HLA-typed donors were held in an early release of data.

Germline V CDR1 and CDR2: MGHDK, SYGVNS. V lost 6 bases, J lost 5 bases, and 11 bases lay in between. The CDR3 runs to 14 residues. About this clone itself: Its antigen is still unknown.

Primers included in the PCR were 60 Vbeta and 13 Jbeta primers. Assay: immunoSEQ multiplex PCR; the TCRdb copy retains only in-frame clones and omits some. The sample includes tens of thousands of clones, approximately 76% of them seen just once. Study-level findings and limits: The study flagged some 170 TCR beta chains as cytomegalovirus-associated.

The source is a man aged 50-60 years in good health and CMV-seronegative. The chain combines TRBV25-1 with TRBJ1-6; TRBD1 is a possible D gene (6 bases). The sequencing sample was made of PBMCs. CDR3 in amino acids: CASRAGTNNSPLHF. DNA of the CDR3: TGTGCCAGCAGGGCCGGGACAAATAATTCACCCCTCCACTTT.